The 8 T cell receptor beta chains in this list originate from one sample, sequenced in a study of spatial heterogeneity in lung cancer. Points from the study as a whole: Counts of expanded intratumoral alpha and beta TCRs tracked tumor mutation counts.

Their target antigens are unknown. Time point of the sample: sample taken at primary tumor resection. TCRdb called the 5' RACE reads again in MiXCR, with one record for every CDR3 protein. The data contain some 14,000 distinct CDR3 sequences, 5.6% of them singletons. The sequences come from lung tumor tissue, collected at surgery. All receptors derive from a female donor with early-stage non-small cell lung cancer.

This clonotype was counted at least ten times. This beta chain is an unintended read in a library built for alpha chains; its size means little. This chain uses TRBV29-1 with TRBJ2-3; D remains unclear. CDR1 is SQVTM, CDR2 ANQGSEA, per germline. This CDR3 is 12 amino acids long. Trimming took 4 bases from V and 5 from J, leaving 10 bases between them. The CDR3 reads CSVVRRQDTQYF. As DNA, the CDR3 is TGCAGCGTTGTTCGTCGTCAAGATACGCAGTATTTT.

By share of the sample, this clonotype is medium-sized. This beta chain appears as a stray read in a library generated for alpha chains; its size is not informative. This chain uses TRBV5-1 with TRBJ1-4; a weak D match, TRBD1 (5 bases). The CDR3 length is 15 residues. V lost 4 bases and J lost 6, with 16 bases in between. In germline, CDR1 is SGHRS, CDR2 YFSETQ. Written as DNA, the CDR3 is TGCGCCAGCAGCAGGAACGGGGCGACCGATGAAAAACTGTTTTTT. The encoded protein is CASSRNGATDEKLFF.

This clonotype has a count of ten or more. As an off-target read in a library built for alpha chains, this beta chain has a frequency of little significance. CDR3: CASSLAGDSSYEQYF. For the CDR3, the DNA is TGTGCCAGCAGTTTAGCTGGGGACAGCTCCTACGAGCAGTACTTC. The chain couples TRBV12-3 or TRBV12-4 to TRBJ2-7; TRBD1 aligns across 7 bases. V gave up 0 bases and J gave up 0 bases; unmatched junction bases: 2. The CDR3 is made up of 15 amino acids.

This clonotype was found many times. With the library built for alpha chains, this beta chain is off target and its frequency is not meaningful. This chain uses TRBV6-1 with TRBJ1-6; D may be TRBD1 (5 bases). The germline V gene has CDR1 MNHNS and CDR2 SASEGT. Trimming stripped 5 bases from V and 5 bases from J, with 10 bases between. The CDR3 loop spans 14 amino acids. CDR3 DNA sequence: TGTGCCAGCAGTTTGGGACCTAATAATTCACCCCTCCACTTT. Protein product: CASSLGPNNSPLHF.

The sample holds many counts of this clonotype. In a library made to pick up alpha chains, this beta chain is a stray read with a size that means little. This chain uses TRBV30 with TRBJ1-5, with 8 bases lining up with TRBD1. Unmatched junction bases numbered 1, after V lost 3 bases and J lost 3 bases. CDR1 and CDR2 (germline): GTSNPN, SVGIG (reference sequence). The CDR3 spans 13 residues. The CDR3 nucleotides read TGTGCCTGGAGGGACAGGGCCAATCAGCCCCAGCATTTT. This translates into CAWRDRANQPQHF. Together with reference TRBV30 and TRBJ1-5, the CDR3 gives the full variable domain: SQTIHQWPATLVQPVGSPLSLECTVEGTSNPNLYWYRQAAGRGLQLLFYSVGIGQISSEVPQNLSASRPQDRQFILSSKKLLLSDSGFYLCAWRDRANQPQHFGDGTRLSIL.

With regard to this clonotype: The library was built for alpha chains, so this beta chain is an off-target read and its size means little. The chain combines TRBV11-2 with TRBJ2-6; 7 bases align to TRBD1. Trimming took 5 bases from V and 3 from J; bases not matched to a gene: 7. Germline lookup yields CDR1 SGHAT and CDR2 FQNNGV. The CDR3 runs 16 residues. The CDR3 sequence is CASSVTGAYGANVLTF. For the CDR3, the DNA is TGTGCCAGCAGCGTTACAGGGGCGTATGGGGCCAACGTCCTGACTTTC.

This clonotype was observed at least ten times. This beta chain lies outside the target of a library built for alpha chains; its clone size means little. This chain links TRBV27 with TRBJ1-2; TRBD1 matches at 10 bases. J was trimmed by 0 bases and V by 6 bases; bases with no gene match: 4. The CDR3 spans 15 residues. In germline, CDR1 is MNHEY, CDR2 SMNVEV (reference sequence). The chain's CDR3 is CASRRGQGANYGYTF. CDR3 DNA sequence: TGTGCCAGCAGACGCGGACAGGGGGCTAACTATGGCTACACCTTC.

This clonotype has only a few counts. With the library built for alpha chains, this beta chain is off target and its frequency is not meaningful. This rearrangement joins TRBV6-5 to TRBJ1-4, with TRBD1 as a possible D gene (5 bases). Between the trimmed V and J ends, which lost 4 bases and 10 bases, there was a span of 16 bases. Germline V lookup: CDR1 MNHEY, CDR2 SVGAGI. The CDR3 sequence is 14 residues long. CDR3 sequence (DNA): TGTGCCAGCAGTTGGGGGTGGGGACGCGGAAAACTGTTTTTT. As protein: CASSWGWGRGKLFF.